A single sample gave rise to the 20 T cell receptor beta chains below, sequenced in a study of vaccination effects on CD4 cells after COVID-19. Culture proceeded for approximately 9 days, and CD4+ T cells were then isolated. Vaccination of participants consisted of two doses of either the BNT162b2 or mRNA-1273 vaccine. Repertoires were generated with immunoSEQ multiplex PCR, while TCRdb's copy carries only in-frame clones and drops some. The data hold tens of thousands of clones, with over 75% observed a single time. These TCRs' antigens remain unknown. The sample here was CD4+ T cells from PBMCs cultured without peptide, taken after COVID-19 vaccination. All receptors come from a human donor who received a COVID-19 vaccine.

The chain carries TRBV2 and TRBJ1-6; possible D gene TRBD1, 6 bases. V was trimmed by 3 bases and J by 8 bases, leaving 11 bases between them. The CDR3 totals 14 residues. The germline V gene encodes CDR1 SNHLY and CDR2 FYNNEI. The CDR3 loop reads CASSEQDRYSPLHF. In DNA form, the CDR3 reads TGTGCCAGCAGTGAGCAGGACAGATATTCACCCCTCCACTTT. The full variable domain, with the rest looked up from reference TRBV2 and TRBJ1-6, is EPEVTQTPSHQVTQMGQEVILRCVPISNHLYFYWYRQILGQKVEFLVSFYNNEISEKSEIFDDQFSVERPDGSNFTLKIRSTKLEDSAMYFCASSEQDRYSPLHFGNGTRLTVT.

J is TRBJ1-5 and V is TRBV7-2; unclear D gene. The CDR3 spans 14 residues. Germline V gene sequence: CDR1 SGHTA, CDR2 FQGNSA. The germline V and J ends were trimmed by 5 bases and 0 bases, with 8 bases remaining between them. The CDR3 DNA reads TGTGCCAGCAGCCTAACACTTAGCAATCAGCCCCAGCATTTT. Protein sequence: CASSLTLSNQPQHF.

The rearrangement uses TRBV9 and TRBJ2-3; D is ambiguous. The CDR3 extends over 15 amino acids. Germline assignment: CDR1 SGDLS and CDR2 YYNGEE. The V end lost 2 bases, the J end lost 2 bases, and 12 bases lay between the germline ends. CDR3 region: CASSVRLSITDTQYF. Here the CDR3 DNA reads TGTGCCAGCAGCGTTAGACTCTCGATCACAGATACGCAGTATTTT.

J is TRBJ1-4 and V is TRBV7-2, with D unclear. In germline, CDR1 is SGHTA, CDR2 FQGNSA. V lost 0 bases to trimming and J lost 4 bases, with 6 bases between them. CDR3 size: 14 residues. The CDR3 nucleotides read TGTGCCAGCAGCTTAGCACAGAGTAATGAAAAACTGTTTTTT. As protein: CASSLAQSNEKLFF. The full variable domain, with the rest looked up from reference TRBV7-2 and TRBJ1-4, is GAGVSQSPSNKVTEKGKDVELRCDPISGHTALYWYRQSLGQGLEFLIYFQGNSAPDKSGLPSDRFSAERTGGSVSTLTIQRTQQEDSAVYLCASSLAQSNEKLFFGSGTQLSVL.

The chain uses TRBV6-6 and TRBJ2-3; D possibly corresponds to TRBD2 (5 bases). CDR3 length: 14 amino acids. V was shortened by 0 bases and J by 5 bases, with 9 bases between the two germline ends. Germline V gene lookup returns CDR1 MNHNY and CDR2 SVGAGI (reference sequence). This chain's CDR3 is CASSYSIAGDTQYF. CDR3 in DNA: TGTGCCAGCAGTTACTCGATTGCGGGAGATACGCAGTATTTT.

CDR3 sequence: CASSYRGNEDYEQYV. The CDR3 DNA reads as TGTGCCAGCAGTTACAGGGGTAATGAGGACTACGAGCAGTACGTC. J is TRBJ2-7 and V is TRBV6-5; D may be TRBD1 (5 bases). CDR1 and CDR2 (germline): MNHEY, SVGAGI. CDR3 length equals 15 residues. V lost 2 bases to trimming and J lost 3 bases, with 14 bases between them.

The chain joins TRBV5-8 to TRBJ2-5, with D perhaps matching TRBD1 (6 bases). The V end lost 5 bases, the J end lost 5 bases, and 13 bases lay between the germline ends. CDR3 length equals 13 residues. Germline CDR1 is SGHTS and CDR2 is YDEGEE. The CDR3 nucleotides read TGTGCCAGCAGGTACAGGGCCTCCGAGACCCAGTACTTC. It encodes CASRYRASETQYF.

The chain carries TRBV30 and TRBJ1-5; TRBD1 might be the D (5 bases). The V gene lost 3 bases and the J gene lost 1 base, with 7 bases spanning the gap. The length of the CDR3 is 13 residues. Germline loops: CDR1 GTSNPN, CDR2 SVGIG (reference sequence). CDR3 amino acids: CAWRRDSNQPQHF. The DNA of the CDR3 is TGTGCCTGGAGGCGGGACAGCAATCAGCCCCAGCATTTT. Supplemented by reference TRBV30 and TRBJ1-5, the full variable domain reads SQTIHQWPATLVQPVGSPLSLECTVEGTSNPNLYWYRQAAGRGLQLLFYSVGIGQISSEVPQNLSASRPQDRQFILSSKKLLLSDSGFYLCAWRRDSNQPQHFGDGTRLSIL.

The chain employs TRBV5-1 and TRBJ2-5; 11 bases are a match to TRBD2. CDR3 length equals 17 residues. The junction had 9 bases not matched to a gene; V was cut back by 1 base and J by 4 bases. CDR1 and CDR2 (germline): SGHRS, YFSETQ. The CDR3 sequence is CASSLYLTSGVSETQYF. For the CDR3, the DNA is TGCGCCAGCAGCTTGTACTTGACTAGCGGGGTGTCAGAGACCCAGTACTTC.

The chain joins TRBV18 to TRBJ1-5; 7 bases match TRBD1. The CDR3 is 15 residues long. Trimming took 5 bases from V and 1 from J; bases not matched to a gene: 5. Germline-derived CDR1 and CDR2 are KGHSH and LQKENI. The CDR3, as DNA: TGTGCCAGCTCAACGACAGGGAGGAGCAATCAGCCCCAGCATTTT. It yields the protein CASSTTGRSNQPQHF. Full variable domain (remainder filled in from reference TRBV18 and TRBJ1-5): NAGVMQNPRHLVRRRGQEARLRCSPMKGHSHVYWYRQLPEEGLKFMVYLQKENIIDESGMPKERFSAEFPKEGPSILRIQQVVRGDSAAYFCASSTTGRSNQPQHFGDGTRLSIL.

This clone was found a few times. The chain uses TRBV7-9 and TRBJ1-4; no firm D call. The CDR3 loop spans 14 amino acids. V lost 1 base and J lost 5, with 8 bases in between. Per germline, CDR1 SEHNR and CDR2 FQNEAQ (reference sequence). In DNA, the CDR3 is TGTGCCAGCAGCTTAGTGGTCAAAAATGAAAAACTGTTTTTT. It specifies CASSLVVKNEKLFF.

This clone has just a few counts. J is TRBJ1-1 and V is TRBV6-5; D is uncertain. V was clipped by 6 bases and J by 2 bases, with 13 bases between them. The CDR3 sequence is 14 residues long. From germline, CDR1 is MNHEY and CDR2 SVGAGI. For the CDR3, the DNA is TGTGCCAGCAGGAAAGAATCCGGTAACACTGAAGCTTTCTTT. Its translation is CASRKESGNTEAFF.

The chain employs TRBV10-3 and TRBJ1-1; D call uncertain. Germline CDR1 reads ENHRY; CDR2 reads SYGVKD. V was pared by 0 bases and J by 4 bases, with 12 bases between. The CDR3 length is 15 residues. Here the CDR3 reads CAISESVGRVTEAFF. CDR3 nucleotides: TGTGCCATCAGTGAGTCAGTGGGTAGGGTCACTGAAGCTTTCTTT.

The genes are TRBV7-3 and TRBJ2-1; perhaps D is TRBD1 or TRBD2 (5 bases each). The CDR3 loop spans 12 amino acids. The germline gives CDR1 SGHTA, CDR2 FQGTGA. V lost 2 bases, J lost 8 bases, and 7 bases lay in between. CDR3 amino acids: CASSLGGYEQFF. The CDR3 bases are TGTGCCAGCAGCTTAGGGGGTTATGAGCAGTTCTTC.

The chain is built from TRBV5-5 and TRBJ2-7, with TRBD2 matching over 8 bases. Germline-derived CDR1 and CDR2 are SGHKS and YYEKEE (reference sequence). The ends lost 1 base at V and 7 bases at J; junction bases unmatched: 13. The CDR3 spans 16 residues. The CDR3 sequence: CASSLIWAGGPPEQYV. The CDR3 DNA reads TGTGCCAGCAGCTTGATTTGGGCGGGGGGCCCCCCAGAGCAGTACGTC.

This chain links TRBV6-2 or TRBV6-3 with TRBJ2-1; TRBD1 aligns across 11 bases. Germline V lookup: CDR1 MNHEY, CDR2 SVGEGT. The CDR3 runs 16 residues. With 1 base clipped from V and 6 bases from J, the junction kept 5 bases outside the gene matches. The DNA for the CDR3 is TGTGCCAGCAGTTACTTTGGGGACAGGGGGTCCAATGAGCAGTTCTTC. Translating gives CASSYFGDRGSNEQFF.

There are a few counts of this clone. This rearrangement joins TRBV20-1 to TRBJ1-2, with 8 bases that match TRBD1. The germline CDR1 and CDR2 sequences are DFQATT and SNEGSKA (reference sequence). V lost 3 bases and J lost 4; bases outside the gene matches: 7. There are 14 residues in the CDR3. CDR3 bases: TGCAGTGCTAGTTCAGGGGGCGACGGCTATGGCTACACCTTC. Its protein product is CSASSGGDGYGYTF.

V gene TRBV18 combines with J gene TRBJ1-4, with a weak D call TRBD1 (6 bases). Looked up from germline, CDR1 is KGHSH and CDR2 is LQKENI. V dropped 0 bases and J dropped 6 bases, with 11 bases sitting between them. The CDR3 is made up of 15 amino acids. CDR3 DNA sequence: TGTGCCAGCTCACCACCGTCGAGGGGGGATGAAAAACTGTTTTTT. Amino acid sequence: CASSPPSRGDEKLFF.

The J gene is TRBJ1-1, the V gene TRBV9; no reliable D call. V was cut by 0 bases and J by 4 bases, with 13 bases left in between. The CDR3 has 15 residues. The germline V gene encodes CDR1 SGDLS and CDR2 YYNGEE. This CDR3 is CASSVGHTNPTEAFF. For the CDR3, the DNA is TGTGCCAGCAGCGTAGGGCATACCAATCCCACTGAAGCTTTCTTT.

V usage is TRBV6-5 and J usage is TRBJ1-5; TRBD1 might be the D (5 bases). Germline V gene lookup returns CDR1 MNHEY and CDR2 SVGAGI. The CDR3 has 15 residues. V lost 6 bases and J 0 bases, leaving 12 bases between the germline ends. The CDR3 nucleotides read TGTGCCAGCAGCTCGGGGACTGTTAGCAATCAGCCCCAGCATTTT. Protein: CASSSGTVSNQPQHF.